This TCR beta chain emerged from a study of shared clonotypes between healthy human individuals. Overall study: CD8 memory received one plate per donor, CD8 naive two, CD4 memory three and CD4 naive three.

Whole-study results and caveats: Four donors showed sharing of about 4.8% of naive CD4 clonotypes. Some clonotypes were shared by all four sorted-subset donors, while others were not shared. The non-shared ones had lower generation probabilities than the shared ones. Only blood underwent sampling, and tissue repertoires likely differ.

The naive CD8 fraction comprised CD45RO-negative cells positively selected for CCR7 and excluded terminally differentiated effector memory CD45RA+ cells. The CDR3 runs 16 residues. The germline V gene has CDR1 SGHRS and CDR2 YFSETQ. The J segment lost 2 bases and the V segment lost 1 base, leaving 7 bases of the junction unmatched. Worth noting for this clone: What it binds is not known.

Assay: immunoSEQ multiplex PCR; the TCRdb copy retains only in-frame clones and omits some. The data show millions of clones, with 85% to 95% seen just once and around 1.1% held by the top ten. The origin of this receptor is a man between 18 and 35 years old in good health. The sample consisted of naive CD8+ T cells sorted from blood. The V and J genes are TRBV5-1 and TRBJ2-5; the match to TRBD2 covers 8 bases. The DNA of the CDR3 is TGCGCCAGCAGCTTGAGTTGGGGACTAGGGCAAGAGACCCAGTACTTC. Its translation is CASSLSWGLGQETQYF.